A selection of T cell receptor beta chains follows, all from one sample in a study of blood T cell repertoires in COVID-19. Assay: immunoSEQ multiplex PCR; the TCRdb copy retains only in-frame clones and omits some. The table includes fewer than 250,000 clones, about nine tenths detected once. The sample taken for sequencing was peripheral blood. The source is a man aged 55 to 70 who had recovered from COVID-19. Each CDR3 is given with its conserved first and last residue. D genes are given only for firm matches. The size field is filled for only some rows; it gives once, few, many or a size class.

d_call: .
j_call: TRBJ2-7
clone_size: few
v_call: TRBV6-2/TRBV6-3
cdr3_aa: CASSSSIGRGPYEQYF
cdr3_nt: TGTGCCAGCAGTTCGAGCATAGGGCGGGGCCCCTACGAGCAGTACTTC

d_call: .
j_call: TRBJ1-5
clone_size: .
v_call: TRBV27
cdr3_aa: CASSPRKGGVNNQPQHF
cdr3_nt: TGTGCCAGCAGTCCCAGAAAGGGGGGGGTAAACAATCAGCCCCAGCATTTT

d_call: TRBD1
j_call: TRBJ2-3
clone_size: .
v_call: TRBV4-3
cdr3_aa: CASSPKGQHTDTQYF
cdr3_nt: TGCGCCAGCAGCCCCAAGGGACAGCACACAGATACGCAGTATTTT

d_call: .
j_call: TRBJ2-7
clone_size: .
v_call: TRBV7-2
cdr3_aa: CASSLSPRGVGEQYF
cdr3_nt: TGTGCCAGCAGCTTATCCCCGCGGGGAGTGGGTGAGCAGTACTTC

d_call: .
j_call: TRBJ1-2
clone_size: .
v_call: TRBV6-5
cdr3_aa: CASRHDPGQNYGYTF
cdr3_nt: TGTGCCAGCAGACACGACCCAGGACAGAACTATGGCTACACCTTC

d_call: TRBD1
j_call: TRBJ1-4
clone_size: .
v_call: TRBV7-9
cdr3_aa: CASSPQTGGLSTNEKLFF
cdr3_nt: TGTGCCAGCAGCCCGCAGACAGGGGGTTTATCAACTAATGAAAAACTGTTTTTT

d_call: TRBD1
j_call: TRBJ1-1
clone_size: .
v_call: TRBV28
cdr3_aa: CASSYRGLAAFF
cdr3_nt: TGTGCCAGCAGTTATAGGGGGCTAGCAGCTTTCTTT

d_call: .
j_call: TRBJ1-1
clone_size: few
v_call: TRBV6-5
cdr3_aa: CASSKLQGNTEAFF
cdr3_nt: TGTGCCAGCAGTAAATTACAGGGAAACACTGAAGCTTTCTTT

d_call: .
j_call: TRBJ1-1
clone_size: .
v_call: TRBV6-6
cdr3_aa: CASSYLTGHTEAFF
cdr3_nt: TGTGCCAGCAGTTACCTCACAGGGCACACTGAAGCTTTCTTT

d_call: TRBD1
j_call: TRBJ2-7
clone_size: .
v_call: TRBV7-9
cdr3_aa: CASSVTGAAEQYF
cdr3_nt: TGTGCCAGCAGCGTTACAGGGGCTGCCGAGCAGTACTTC

d_call: TRBD1
j_call: TRBJ1-1
clone_size: .
v_call: TRBV28
cdr3_aa: CASRSGQATNTEAFF
cdr3_nt: TGTGCCAGCAGAAGCGGACAGGCCACGAACACTGAAGCTTTCTTT

d_call: TRBD1
j_call: TRBJ2-5
clone_size: .
v_call: TRBV2
cdr3_aa: CASHRGPQETQYF
cdr3_nt: TGTGCCAGCCACAGGGGGCCCCAAGAGACCCAGTACTTC

d_call: TRBD1
j_call: TRBJ1-1
clone_size: .
v_call: TRBV27
cdr3_aa: CASAQEGAITEAFF
cdr3_nt: TGTGCCAGCGCTCAGGAGGGGGCGATCACTGAAGCTTTCTTT

d_call: TRBD2
j_call: TRBJ2-2
clone_size: .
v_call: TRBV7-2
cdr3_aa: CASSTGLAGSIRELFF
cdr3_nt: TGTGCCAGCAGCACGGGACTAGCGGGGTCCATCCGGGAGCTGTTTTTT

d_call: TRBD1
j_call: TRBJ1-1
clone_size: .
v_call: TRBV19
cdr3_aa: CASSIPRTGVTEAFF
cdr3_nt: TGTGCCAGTAGTATTCCCAGGACAGGGGTGACTGAAGCTTTCTTT

d_call: .
j_call: TRBJ2-3
clone_size: .
v_call: TRBV5-1
cdr3_aa: CASSKPGQRTDTQYF
cdr3_nt: TGCGCCAGCAGCAAACCGGGACAACGCACAGATACGCAGTATTTT

d_call: .
j_call: TRBJ2-6
clone_size: .
v_call: TRBV28
cdr3_aa: CATSLGGTGANVLTF
cdr3_nt: TGTGCCACCTCACTCGGGGGTACTGGGGCCAACGTCCTGACTTTC

d_call: TRBD1
j_call: TRBJ2-7
clone_size: once
v_call: TRBV18
cdr3_aa: CASSPDRGVYEQYF
cdr3_nt: TGTGCCAGCTCACCGGACAGGGGGGTATACGAGCAGTACTTC

d_call: .
j_call: TRBJ2-3
clone_size: .
v_call: TRBV19
cdr3_aa: CASSRGTRTDTQYF
cdr3_nt: TGTGCCAGTAGTAGGGGGACTCGCACAGATACGCAGTATTTT

d_call: .
j_call: TRBJ1-1
clone_size: .
v_call: TRBV7-3
cdr3_aa: CASSFPTGEAFF
cdr3_nt: TGTGCCAGCAGCTTCCCGACAGGCGAAGCTTTCTTT

d_call: TRBD1
j_call: TRBJ2-2
clone_size: few
v_call: TRBV18
cdr3_aa: CASSPGTGGTGELFF
cdr3_nt: TGTGCCAGCTCACCCGGGACAGGCGGCACCGGGGAGCTGTTTTTT

d_call: TRBD1
j_call: TRBJ1-3
clone_size: .
v_call: TRBV4-3
cdr3_aa: CASSRAGTGEGNPSGNTIYF
cdr3_nt: TGCGCCAGCAGCCGAGCCGGGACAGGGGAGGGGAACCCCTCTGGAAACACCATATATTTT

d_call: TRBD1
j_call: TRBJ2-1
clone_size: .
v_call: TRBV11-2
cdr3_aa: CASSSRDRGGYNEQFF
cdr3_nt: TGTGCCAGCAGCTCGAGGGACAGGGGGGGGTACAATGAGCAGTTCTTC

d_call: .
j_call: TRBJ2-7
clone_size: .
v_call: TRBV6-5
cdr3_aa: CAMTTLTYEQYF
cdr3_nt: TGTGCCATGACTACCCTTACCTACGAGCAGTACTTC

d_call: .
j_call: TRBJ1-3
clone_size: once
v_call: TRBV10-2
cdr3_aa: CASSASGSPGNTIYF
cdr3_nt: TGCGCCAGCAGTGCCAGCGGATCGCCTGGAAACACCATATATTTT

d_call: .
j_call: TRBJ1-5
clone_size: .
v_call: TRBV15
cdr3_aa: CATSRGVAASWSGNQPQHF
cdr3_nt: TGTGCCACCAGCAGAGGGGTGGCAGCGAGTTGGAGTGGCAATCAGCCCCAGCATTTT

d_call: TRBD1
j_call: TRBJ2-1
clone_size: .
v_call: TRBV2
cdr3_aa: CASRSDRGLYNEQFF
cdr3_nt: TGTGCCAGCAGATCGGACAGGGGGCTCTACAATGAGCAGTTCTTC

d_call: TRBD2
j_call: TRBJ2-7
clone_size: .
v_call: TRBV20-1
cdr3_aa: CSGGSSYEQYF
cdr3_nt: TGCAGTGGCGGGAGCTCCTACGAGCAGTACTTC

d_call: .
j_call: TRBJ2-5
clone_size: .
v_call: TRBV28
cdr3_aa: CASRPGRSETQYF
cdr3_nt: TGTGCCAGCAGGCCCGGGAGATCTGAGACCCAGTACTTC

d_call: TRBD2
j_call: TRBJ2-3
clone_size: .
v_call: TRBV5-5
cdr3_aa: CASSLDLAASTDTQYF
cdr3_nt: TGTGCCAGCAGCTTGGACCTAGCGGCTAGCACAGATACGCAGTATTTT

d_call: TRBD1
j_call: TRBJ1-2
clone_size: .
v_call: TRBV6-5
cdr3_aa: CASRSGTDYGYTF
cdr3_nt: TGTGCCAGCAGGTCTGGGACAGACTATGGCTACACCTTC

d_call: TRBD1
j_call: TRBJ1-2
clone_size: .
v_call: TRBV15
cdr3_aa: CATSILTGDYGYTF
cdr3_nt: TGTGCCACCAGCATCCTGACAGGGGACTATGGCTACACCTTC

d_call: .
j_call: TRBJ1-3
clone_size: .
v_call: TRBV9
cdr3_aa: CASSVGGPESGNTIYF
cdr3_nt: TGTGCCAGCAGCGTAGGTGGCCCGGAGAGTGGAAACACCATATATTTT

d_call: .
j_call: TRBJ2-5
clone_size: .
v_call: TRBV6-5
cdr3_aa: CASSYGGRETQYF
cdr3_nt: TGTGCCAGCAGTTACGGGGGCCGGGAGACCCAGTACTTC

d_call: .
j_call: TRBJ1-2
clone_size: .
v_call: TRBV28
cdr3_aa: CASSPLSWEGYTF
cdr3_nt: TGTGCCAGCAGTCCTCTTTCCTGGGAGGGCTACACCTTC

d_call: TRBD1
j_call: TRBJ1-4
clone_size: .
v_call: TRBV18
cdr3_aa: CASSPGTGFLDEKLFF
cdr3_nt: TGTGCCAGCTCACCAGGGACAGGGTTTCTGGATGAAAAACTGTTTTTT